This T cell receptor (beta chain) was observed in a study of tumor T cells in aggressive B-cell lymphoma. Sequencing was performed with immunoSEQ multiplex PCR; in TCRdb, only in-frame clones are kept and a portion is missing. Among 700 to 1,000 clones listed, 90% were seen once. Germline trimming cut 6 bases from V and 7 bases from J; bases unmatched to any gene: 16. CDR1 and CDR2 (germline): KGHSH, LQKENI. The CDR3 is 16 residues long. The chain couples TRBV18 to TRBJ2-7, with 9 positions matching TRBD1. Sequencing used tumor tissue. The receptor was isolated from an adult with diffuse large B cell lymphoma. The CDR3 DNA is TGTGCCAGCTCGAAACAGCCGGGACAGGGAGTGAGGGAGCAGTACTTC. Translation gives CASSKQPGQGVREQYF.